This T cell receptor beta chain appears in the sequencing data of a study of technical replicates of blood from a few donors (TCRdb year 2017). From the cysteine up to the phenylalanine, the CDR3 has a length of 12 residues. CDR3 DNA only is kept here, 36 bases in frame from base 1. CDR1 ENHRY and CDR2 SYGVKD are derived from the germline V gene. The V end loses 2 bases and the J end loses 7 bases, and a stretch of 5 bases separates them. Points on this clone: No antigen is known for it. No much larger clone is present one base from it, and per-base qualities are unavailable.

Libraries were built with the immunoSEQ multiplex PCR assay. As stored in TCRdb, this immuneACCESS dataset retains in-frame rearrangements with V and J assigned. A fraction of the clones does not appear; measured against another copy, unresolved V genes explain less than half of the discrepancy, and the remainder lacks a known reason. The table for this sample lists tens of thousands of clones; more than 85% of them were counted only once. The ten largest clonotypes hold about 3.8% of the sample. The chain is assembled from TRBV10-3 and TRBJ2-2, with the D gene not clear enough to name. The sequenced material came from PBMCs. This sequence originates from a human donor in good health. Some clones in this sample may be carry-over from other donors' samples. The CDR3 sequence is CAISETGGELFF. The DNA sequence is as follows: TGTGCCATCAGTGAGACTGGCGGGGAGCTGTTTTTT.